Below are 9 T cell receptor beta chains sequenced from a single sample in a study of blood T cells in healthy people across ages (dated by TCRdb to the mid-2010s). The library was generated by 5' RACE. The listed sequencing device is Illumina HiSeq 2500. A second PCR of about 6 to 12 cycles was run with a J-beta primer mix and a sample-barcoded 5' primer. Through fastp at Q25 and MiXCR, TCRdb rebuilt clones from the public reads, retaining in-frame beta chains. Entries are consolidated by CDR3 protein sequence, retaining the most common genes and DNA. Across this sample there are 1,500,000 or so distinct CDR3 sequences, with approximately 43% seen only once. 4% of the sample belongs to the ten largest clones. The specimen was blood. The receptor set was obtained from a woman aged 18-35 years in good health.

This clonotype has only a few counts. The V call is TRBV20-1, the J call TRBJ2-3; 10 bases match TRBD1. The V segment lost 5 bases and the J segment 6 bases; nucleotides outside the gene matches: 8. This CDR3 contains 14 residues. CDR1 DFQATT and CDR2 SNEGSKA come from the germline V gene (reference sequence). The CDR3 DNA follows: TGCAGTGCTTCGGACAGGGGGGACGGGGATACGCAGTATTTT. Translated: CSASDRGDGDTQYF.

The J gene is TRBJ1-2, the V gene TRBV5-1, with 9 bases fitting TRBD1. The CDR3 totals 13 residues. The ends lost 4 bases at V and 7 bases at J; junction bases unmatched: 5. Looked up from germline, CDR1 is SGHRS and CDR2 is YFSETQ. The CDR3 bases are TGCGCCAGCAGCATGACAGGGGGATTTGGCTACACCTTC. Its protein is CASSMTGGFGYTF.

The chain recombines TRBV16 with TRBJ2-1; D might be TRBD2 (5 bases). The CDR3 extends over 16 amino acids. The germline V and J ends were trimmed by 3 bases and 6 bases, with 18 bases remaining between them. Germline V gene lookup returns CDR1 KGHSY and CDR2 FQNENV. For the CDR3, the DNA is TGTGCCAGCAGCCACATAGAGGGCTTAGAGGGCAATGAGCAGTTCTTC. Translating it yields CASSHIEGLEGNEQFF.

The chain couples TRBV27 to TRBJ2-7; 14 positions match TRBD2. V lost 5 bases to trimming and J lost 6 bases; unmatched junction nucleotides: 9. The germline gives CDR1 MNHEY, CDR2 SMNVEV (reference sequence). CDR3 length: 16 residues. DNA of the CDR3: TGTGCCAGCAGTCCCACGACTAGCGGGGGGGCCAGCGAGCAGTACTTC. It is translated as CASSPTTSGGASEQYF.

Only a few counts were recorded for this clonotype. A read error may account for a junction end that differs from germline. J is TRBJ2-5 and V is TRBV7-7; 8 nucleotides align to TRBD1. Per germline, CDR1 SSHAT and CDR2 FNYEAQ (reference sequence). The CDR3 consists of 14 residues. DNA of the CDR3: TGTGCTAGCAGCCGAATTCAGGGGGCTGAGACCCAGTACTTC. It yields the protein CASSRIQGAETQYF. Together with reference TRBV7-7 and TRBJ2-5, the CDR3 gives the full variable domain: GAGVSQSPRYKVTKRGQDVTLRCDPISSHATLYWYQQALGQGPEFLTYFNYEAQPDKSGLPSDRFSAERPEGSISTLTIQRTEQRDSAMYRCASSRIQGAETQYFGPGTRLLVL.

This clonotype was counted only a few times. The V and J genes are TRBV27 and TRBJ2-5, with 7 bases fitting TRBD2. The J call is uncertain, as TRBJ2-7 better fits the DNA end. The CDR3 runs to 14 residues. The germline CDR1 and CDR2 sequences are MNHEY and SMNVEV (reference sequence). The CDR3 is CASSFSRETDEQYF. The CDR3 bases are TGTGCCAGCAGTTTTTCGCGGGAGACCGACGAGCAGTACTTC.

This clonotype was picked up a small number of times. V gene TRBV12-3 or TRBV12-4 combines with J gene TRBJ2-7; 8 bases align to TRBD1. The CDR3 covers 14 residues. With 3 bases clipped from V and 7 bases from J, the junction kept 8 bases outside the gene matches. CDR3 amino acids: CASSLDRVVGEQYF. As DNA, the CDR3 is TGTGCCAGCAGTTTGGACAGGGTAGTTGGGGAGCAGTACTTC.

In its sample, this clonotype was seen many times. The chain joins TRBV20-1 to TRBJ2-1, with TRBD2 matching over 11 bases. The germline gives CDR1 DFQATT, CDR2 SNEGSKA (reference sequence). The ends lost 5 bases at V and 2 bases at J; junction bases unmatched: 5. CDR3 length: 15 residues. Here the CDR3 reads CSAREGLAAYNEQFF. The CDR3 coding sequence is TGCAGTGCTCGCGAGGGACTAGCGGCCTACAATGAGCAGTTCTTC.

This chain joins TRBV27 and TRBJ1-2; 7 bases agree with TRBD1. After removal of 2 bases from V and 8 bases from J, the junction contained 11 bases not matched to a gene. The CDR3 runs 15 residues. Germline V gene sequence: CDR1 MNHEY, CDR2 SMNVEV (reference sequence). The CDR3 reads CASSLRTGGASGYTF. CDR3 sequence (DNA): TGTGCCAGCAGTTTACGGACAGGAGGCGCGTCCGGCTACACCTTC.